The 21 T cell receptor beta chains below come from one sample, sequenced in a study of cytomegalovirus exposure and HLA in healthy donors. It was with 60 Vbeta and 13 Jbeta primers that the PCR ran. Clones were read by immunoSEQ multiplex PCR, and TCRdb kept only the in-frame ones, dropping some. The table records about 130,000 clones, around nine tenths of them present only once. Input material: PBMCs. These receptors originate from a woman in her thirties in good health and CMV-seronegative.

The chain joins TRBV10-3 to TRBJ1-6; 7 nucleotides agree with TRBD1. This CDR3 is built from 13 residues. Germline V gene data show CDR1 as ENHRY and CDR2 as SYGVKD. V was clipped by 5 bases and J by 7 bases; unmatched bases: 2. The CDR3 nucleotides read TGTGCCATCAGTAGGGACAGAAATTCACCCCTCCACTTT. This gives the protein CAISRDRNSPLHF.

The rearrangement links TRBV7-2 to TRBJ1-6; tentative D call: TRBD1 (5 bases). Trimming shortened V by 2 bases and J by 4 bases, and 9 bases separated the two germline ends. CDR1 and CDR2 from the germline V gene are SGHTA and FQGNSA. The CDR3 totals 15 residues. DNA of the CDR3: TGTGCCAGCAGCTTAATGGGGGGTTATAATTCACCCCTCCACTTT. Translating it yields CASSLMGGYNSPLHF. Variable domain in full (rest from reference TRBV7-2 and TRBJ1-6): GAGVSQSPSNKVTEKGKDVELRCDPISGHTALYWYRQSLGQGLEFLIYFQGNSAPDKSGLPSDRFSAERTGGSVSTLTIQRTQQEDSAVYLCASSLMGGYNSPLHFGNGTRLTVT.

This rearrangement joins TRBV7-9 to TRBJ2-1, with 7 bases identical to TRBD2. CDR3 length: 16 amino acids. The V segment lost 5 bases and the J segment 5 bases; nucleotides outside the gene matches: 12. Per the germline V gene, CDR1 is SEHNR and CDR2 is FQNEAQ (reference sequence). CDR3 sequence (DNA): TGTGCCAGCAGCCCCGTGAGGGGAGGGCCGAACAATGAGCAGTTCTTC. Translated: CASSPVRGGPNNEQFF.

The chain links TRBV6-5 to TRBJ2-7, with 8 positions matching TRBD1. The CDR3 contains 14 residues. V lost 5 bases, J lost 2 bases, and 5 bases stayed unmatched. The germline V gene encodes CDR1 MNHEY and CDR2 SVGAGI. CDR3 sequence: CASSLRTGPYEQYF. The CDR3 DNA follows: TGTGCCAGCAGTCTTAGGACAGGGCCCTACGAGCAGTACTTC.

The V and J genes are TRBV28 and TRBJ2-3, with TRBD2 matching over 9 bases. CDR3 length equals 20 residues. The junction had 20 bases not matched to a gene; V was cut back by 3 bases and J by 4 bases. Germline values: CDR1 MDHEN, CDR2 SYDVKM. The CDR3 region is CASSFVHLLFSGSSPDTQYF. The CDR3 coding sequence is TGTGCCAGCAGTTTCGTGCATCTGCTGTTTAGCGGGAGTTCCCCAGATACGCAGTATTTT.

The V call is TRBV6-5, the J call TRBJ2-7; 10 positions match TRBD2. The V gene's germline CDR1 is MNHEY and CDR2 SVGAGI. The CDR3 extends over 15 amino acids. Trimming took 0 bases from V and 4 from J; bases not matched to a gene: 3. This chain's CDR3 is CASSYSLAGAYEQYF. DNA of the CDR3: TGTGCCAGCAGTTACTCGCTAGCGGGAGCGTACGAGCAGTACTTC.

This chain connects TRBV29-1 to TRBJ1-1, with D possibly TRBD1 on 6 matching bases. V was shortened by 6 bases and J by 1 base, with 9 bases between the two germline ends. CDR1 is SQVTM and CDR2 is ANQGSEA in the germline V gene. The CDR3 sequence is 12 residues long. Written as DNA, the CDR3 is TGCAGCGTCCTACAGGGGAACACTGAAGCTTTCTTT. Translated: CSVLQGNTEAFF.

The genes are TRBV28 and TRBJ1-3; D gene unclear. Germline CDR1 MDHEN, CDR2 SYDVKM. CDR3 length equals 16 residues. V lost 6 bases, J lost 0 bases, and 15 bases lay in between. The CDR3 reads CASSAPRGYSGNTIYF. In nucleotides, the CDR3 is TGTGCCAGCAGCGCACCCCGAGGATACTCTGGAAACACCATATATTTT.

The V call is TRBV18, the J call TRBJ2-5, with a tentative D call TRBD1 (6 bases). V was cut by 6 bases and J by 5 bases, with 13 bases left in between. CDR3 length: 13 amino acids. Germline V gene sequence: CDR1 KGHSH, CDR2 LQKENI. The CDR3 region has the DNA TGTGCCAGCTCGCCCACAGGGCTGGAGACCCAGTACTTC. Translated, it gives CASSPTGLETQYF.

This clone was counted only a few times. The rearrangement joins TRBV13 to TRBJ1-4; D is possibly TRBD1 (5 bases). Germline-derived CDR1 and CDR2 are PRHDT and FYEKMQ (reference sequence). The CDR3 is 15 amino acids. V dropped 5 bases and J dropped 4 bases, with 14 bases sitting between them. This CDR3 reads CASSATQGLNEKLFF. CDR3 bases: TGTGCCAGCAGCGCGACCCAGGGTCTTAATGAAAAACTGTTTTTT.

This sequence joins TRBV7-8 and TRBJ2-7; 11 bases are shared with TRBD1. The CDR3 consists of 15 residues. Trimming removed 0 bases from V and 4 bases from J; junction bases left unmatched: 2. Looked up from germline, CDR1 is SGHVS and CDR2 is FQNEAQ. CDR3: CASSLADRGPYEQYF. The CDR3 DNA follows: TGTGCCAGCAGCTTAGCGGACAGGGGGCCATACGAGCAGTACTTC.

The chain employs TRBV27 and TRBJ2-6, with 11 bases identical to TRBD1. This CDR3 region has 17 residues. The trim removed 6 bases at V and 1 base at J, leaving 5 bases unmatched. CDR1 is MNHEY, CDR2 SMNVEV, per germline (reference sequence). The CDR3 sequence: CASRPDRGRSGANVLTF. In DNA form, the CDR3 reads TGTGCCAGCAGACCGGACAGGGGGCGGTCTGGGGCCAACGTCCTGACTTTC.

The rearrangement joins TRBV28 to TRBJ1-1; a possible D gene is TRBD1 (5 bases). Trimming left V 2 bases short and J 5 bases short, with 12 bases between. The CDR3 consists of 14 residues. In germline, CDR1 is MDHEN, CDR2 SYDVKM. CDR3 sequence reads: CASSLQGAWTEAFF. CDR3 DNA: TGTGCCAGCAGTTTACAAGGGGCTTGGACTGAAGCTTTCTTT.

This chain joins TRBV12-5 and TRBJ2-2; the match to TRBD1 covers 7 bases. This CDR3 contains 16 residues. V lost 7 bases, J lost 2 bases, and 10 bases stayed unmatched. The germline CDR1 and CDR2 sequences are LGHNT and FRNRAP. Written as DNA, the CDR3 is TGTGCTAGTGCCTTTTCGGACAGGTTAAACACCGGGGAGCTGTTTTTT. Translating gives CASAFSDRLNTGELFF.

The rearrangement joins TRBV9 to TRBJ2-2, with TRBD2 as a possible D gene (7 bases). Germline CDR1 reads SGDLS; CDR2 reads YYNGEE. The CDR3 has 16 amino acids. V lost 2 bases and J lost 4, with 15 bases in between. The DNA of the CDR3 is TGTGCCAGCAGCGTTAGAGGGGGGGGAACCACCGGGGAGCTGTTTTTT. It translates to CASSVRGGGTTGELFF. Combining the CDR3 with reference TRBV9 and TRBJ2-2 gives the whole variable domain DSGVTQTPKHLITATGQRVTLRCSPRSGDLSVYWYQQSLDQGLQFLIQYYNGEERAKGNILERFSAQQFPDLHSELNLSSLELGDSALYFCASSVRGGGTTGELFFGEGSRLTVL.

The V gene is TRBV7-8, the J gene TRBJ2-1; 13 positions agree with TRBD2. The CDR3 sequence is 17 residues long. Germline assignment: CDR1 SGHVS and CDR2 FQNEAQ. The V segment lost 3 bases and the J segment 0 bases; nucleotides outside the gene matches: 2. The CDR3 sequence: CASSFWTSGSSYNEQFF. CDR3 nucleotide sequence: TGTGCCAGCAGCTTCTGGACTAGCGGGAGCTCCTACAATGAGCAGTTCTTC. Filled out from reference TRBV7-8 and TRBJ2-1, the complete variable domain reads GAGVSQSPRYKVAKRGQDVALRCDPISGHVSLFWYQQALGQGPEFLTYFQNEAQLDKSGLPSDRFFAERPEGSVSTLKIQRTQQEDSAVYLCASSFWTSGSSYNEQFFGPGTRLTVL.

V gene TRBV2 combines with J gene TRBJ2-4; 11 nucleotides match TRBD1. The CDR3 is 19 amino acids. The V segment lost 6 bases and the J segment 3 bases; nucleotides outside the gene matches: 16. In germline, CDR1 is SNHLY, CDR2 FYNNEI. The CDR3 DNA is TGTGCCAGCAGCCCCCAACCTACGGACAGGGGGCTTAGCAAAAACATTCAGTACTTC. Translated, it gives CASSPQPTDRGLSKNIQYF.

The gene calls are TRBV19 and TRBJ1-5, with D perhaps matching TRBD1 (6 bases). Deletions cut 6 bases from V and 5 bases from J, with 20 bases between. The CDR3 loop spans 16 amino acids. Germline V gives CDR1 LNHDA, CDR2 SQIVND (reference sequence). CDR3 loop: CASSPSQGRSDQPQHF. The CDR3 coding sequence is TGTGCCAGTAGCCCTTCACAGGGAAGGTCGGATCAGCCCCAGCATTTT. The complete variable domain, with remaining parts taken from reference TRBV19 and TRBJ1-5, reads DGGITQSPKYLFRKEGQNVTLSCEQNLNHDAMYWYRQDPGQGLRLIYYSQIVNDFQKGDIAEGYSVSREKKESFPLTVTSAQKNPTAFYLCASSPSQGRSDQPQHFGDGTRLSIL.

CDR3: CASSERTSGSTDTQYF. CDR3 coding DNA: TGTGCCAGCAGTGAGAGGACTAGCGGGAGCACAGATACGCAGTATTTT. This chain connects TRBV2 to TRBJ2-3; TRBD2 aligns across 11 bases. The CDR3 extends over 16 amino acids. The trim removed 3 bases at V and 0 bases at J, leaving 2 bases unmatched. Germline values: CDR1 SNHLY, CDR2 FYNNEI. Full variable domain (remainder filled in from reference TRBV2 and TRBJ2-3): EPEVTQTPSHQVTQMGQEVILRCVPISNHLYFYWYRQILGQKVEFLVSFYNNEISEKSEIFDDQFSVERPDGSNFTLKIRSTKLEDSAMYFCASSERTSGSTDTQYFGPGTRLTVL.

The rearrangement links TRBV18 to TRBJ2-7, with D maybe TRBD2 (5 bases). V lost 1 base and J lost 2, with 18 bases in between. The CDR3 has 17 residues. In germline, CDR1 is KGHSH, CDR2 LQKENI. The CDR3 reads CASSPLRLRGRPYEQYF. The CDR3 coding sequence is TGTGCCAGCTCACCACTTCGACTAAGAGGACGACCCTACGAGCAGTACTTC.

V and J are TRBV27 and TRBJ2-3; D call uncertain. CDR1 MNHEY and CDR2 SMNVEV come from the germline V gene (reference sequence). CDR3 length equals 13 residues. The V end lost 2 bases, the J end lost 2 bases, and 5 bases lay between the germline ends. The DNA of the CDR3 is TGTGCCAGCAGTTTAGCACACACAGATACGCAGTATTTT. Translation gives CASSLAHTDTQYF.